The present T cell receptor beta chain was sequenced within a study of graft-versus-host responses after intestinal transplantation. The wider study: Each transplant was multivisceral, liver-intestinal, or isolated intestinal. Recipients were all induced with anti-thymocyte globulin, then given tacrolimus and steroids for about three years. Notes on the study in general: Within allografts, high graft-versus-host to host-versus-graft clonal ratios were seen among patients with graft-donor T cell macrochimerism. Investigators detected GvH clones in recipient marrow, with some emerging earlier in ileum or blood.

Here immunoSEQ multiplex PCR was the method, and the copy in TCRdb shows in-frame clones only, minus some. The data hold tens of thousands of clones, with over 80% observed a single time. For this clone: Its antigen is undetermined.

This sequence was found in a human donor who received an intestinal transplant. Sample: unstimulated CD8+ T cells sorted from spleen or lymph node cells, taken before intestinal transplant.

The CDR3 protein is CASSTGLAGGFGELFF. The DNA for the CDR3 is TGTGCCAGCAGCACGGGACTAGCGGGAGGATTCGGGGAGCTGTTTTTT. The chain has TRBV9 and TRBJ2-2, with 15 nucleotides matching TRBD2. The CDR3 is made up of 16 amino acids. Losses at the gene ends were 4 bases for V and 7 bases for J; bases not matched to a gene: 5. Germline assignment: CDR1 SGDLS and CDR2 YYNGEE.